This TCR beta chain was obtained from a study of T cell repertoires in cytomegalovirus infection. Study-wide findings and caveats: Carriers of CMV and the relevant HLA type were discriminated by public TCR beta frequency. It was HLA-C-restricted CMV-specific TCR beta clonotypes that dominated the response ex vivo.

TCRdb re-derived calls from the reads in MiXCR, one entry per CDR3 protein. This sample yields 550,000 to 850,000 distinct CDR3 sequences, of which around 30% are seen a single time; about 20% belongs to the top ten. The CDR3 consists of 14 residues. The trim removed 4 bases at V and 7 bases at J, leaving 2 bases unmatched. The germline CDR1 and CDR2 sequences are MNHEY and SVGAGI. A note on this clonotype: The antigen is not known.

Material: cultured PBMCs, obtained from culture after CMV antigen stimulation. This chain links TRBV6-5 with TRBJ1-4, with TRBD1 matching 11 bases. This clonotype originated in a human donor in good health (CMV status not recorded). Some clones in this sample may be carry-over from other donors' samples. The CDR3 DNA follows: TGTGCCAGCAGTTGGGACAGGGGGATTGAAAAACTGTTTTTT. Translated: CASSWDRGIEKLFF.